A single sample is the source of the 20 T cell receptor beta chains below, sequenced in a study of blood T cell repertoires in COVID-19. Assay used: immunoSEQ multiplex PCR; TCRdb lists only in-frame clones, some missing. Of under 300,000 clones listed, 70% to 90% were seen once; the top ten hold roughly 2%. Sample: PBMCs or T cells enriched from blood (not recorded which). The receptors derive from a woman aged 55-69 years in a cohort exposed to, infected with or recovered from COVID-19 (not recorded which).

The V gene is TRBV6-5, the J gene TRBJ1-1, with D maybe TRBD1 (5 bases). CDR3 length: 15 residues. V was trimmed by 7 bases and J by 1 base, leaving 16 bases between them. CDR1 and CDR2 from the germline V gene are MNHEY and SVGAGI. The CDR3 sequence: CASNPWGRSNTEAFF. The CDR3 nucleotides read TGTGCCAGCAATCCTTGGGGCAGGTCGAACACTGAAGCTTTCTTT.

The CDR3 DNA is TGTGCCAGCAGCCAAGATTATGGAGTCGGCCGAAGCTCCTACAATGAGCAGTTCTTC. Protein product: CASSQDYGVGRSSYNEQFF. V gene TRBV4-2 combines with J gene TRBJ2-1; D unclear. Trimming took off 0 bases at V and 0 bases at J, with 18 bases between the two ends. Germline lookup yields CDR1 LGHNA and CDR2 YNFKEQ. The length of the CDR3 is 19 residues.

The gene calls are TRBV4-3 and TRBJ2-1, with TRBD2 as a possible D gene (5 bases). Trimming left V 0 bases short and J 6 bases short, with 18 bases between. Per the germline V gene, CDR1 is LGHNA and CDR2 is YSLEER. The CDR3 spans 17 residues. CDR3 loop: CASSQDGSRVGRNEQFF. The CDR3 bases are TGCGCCAGCAGCCAAGACGGCTCGCGGGTGGGCCGCAATGAGCAGTTCTTC.

This chain connects TRBV28 to TRBJ1-2; no firm D call. The V gene lost 5 bases and the J gene lost 5 bases, with 15 bases spanning the gap. The CDR3 runs to 14 residues. CDR1 and CDR2 from the germline V gene are MDHEN and SYDVKM. The CDR3 spells CASSLRIRGYGYTF. CDR3 DNA sequence: TGTGCCAGCAGTCTCCGGATCAGAGGTTATGGCTACACCTTC.

In regard to this clone: One junction end disagrees with the germline gene, perhaps due to a read error. This chain joins TRBV2 and TRBJ1-3; D unclear. The CDR3 has 14 amino acids. Germline loops: CDR1 SNHLY, CDR2 FYNNEI. The CDR3 region is CTSSESQVGNTIYF. CDR3 DNA: TGTACCAGCAGTGAAAGCCAGGTCGGAAACACCATATATTTT.

This chain joins TRBV20-1 and TRBJ2-7, with 7 bases matching TRBD2. The ends lost 3 bases at V and 5 bases at J; junction bases unmatched: 13. The germline V gene has CDR1 DFQATT and CDR2 SNEGSKA (reference sequence). The length of the CDR3 is 15 residues. The CDR3 region is CSASGGLSSIHEQYF. In DNA form, the CDR3 reads TGCAGTGCTAGTGGGGGACTAAGCTCAATCCACGAGCAGTACTTC.

The rearrangement uses TRBV21-1 and TRBJ2-4; TRBD2 reflects the table's D call only, with no check against the DNA. TRBV21-1 is a recognized pseudogene. The CDR3 totals 22 residues. The CDR3 DNA sequence: TGTGCCAGCAGCCTGACCGCGACTGGAGCTAGCGGGTCCGCTCTAGCCAAAAACATTCAGTACTTC. This encodes CASSLTATGASGSALAKNIQYF.

This sequence joins TRBV7-2 and TRBJ2-1, with TRBD1 matching over 12 bases. The germline CDR1 and CDR2 sequences are SGHTA and FQGNSA. V was clipped by 3 bases and J by 9 bases; unmatched bases: 3. The CDR3 covers 14 residues. CDR3 amino acids: CASSLGQGAVEQFF. The DNA of the CDR3 is TGTGCCAGCAGCTTGGGACAGGGGGCGGTTGAGCAGTTCTTC.

The rearrangement joins TRBV6-4 to TRBJ1-1; D is unresolved. From germline, CDR1 is MRHNA and CDR2 SNTAGT. V was pared by 6 bases and J by 0 bases, with 8 bases between. The CDR3 consists of 13 residues. The chain's CDR3 is CASSREMNTEAFF. CDR3 nucleotide sequence: TGTGCCAGCAGCCGGGAGATGAACACTGAAGCTTTCTTT.

This chain uses TRBV7-3 with TRBJ2-7; TRBD1 matches 9 bases. With V trimmed by 5 bases and J by 6 bases, 5 bases remained unmatched. The CDR3 loop spans 13 amino acids. Germline CDR1 is SGHTA and CDR2 is FQGTGA. The CDR3 sequence is CASSPTGGAEQYF. The CDR3 bases are TGTGCCAGCAGCCCGACAGGGGGAGCCGAGCAGTACTTC.

The chain has TRBV18 and TRBJ1-1, with D possibly matching TRBD1 (5 bases). Trimming stripped 1 base from V and 3 bases from J, with 9 bases between. This CDR3 has 14 residues. Germline loops: CDR1 KGHSH, CDR2 LQKENI. The CDR3 DNA follows: TGTGCCAGCTCACCACGTAGCAGGGACACTGAAGCTTTCTTT. Its protein product is CASSPRSRDTEAFF.

This clone turned up a few times. The CDR3 sequence is CASSIEGSSLATGELFF. The CDR3 region has the DNA TGTGCCAGTAGTATAGAGGGGTCTAGCTTAGCCACCGGGGAGCTGTTTTTT. The rearrangement joins TRBV19 to TRBJ2-2, with a weak D call TRBD2 (5 bases). CDR1 LNHDA and CDR2 SQIVND come from the germline V gene (reference sequence). The CDR3 is made up of 17 amino acids. Deletions cut 0 bases from V and 4 bases from J, with 15 bases between.

The chain has TRBV28 and TRBJ2-5; 7 bases are a match to TRBD1. Trimming at V came to 5 bases and at J to 3 bases, leaving 15 bases not matched to a gene. The CDR3 extends over 17 amino acids. The germline V gene has CDR1 MDHEN and CDR2 SYDVKM. This chain's CDR3 is CASSPLPQTGTEETQYF. The CDR3 nucleotides are TGTGCCAGCAGTCCCCTCCCCCAGACCGGGACAGAAGAGACCCAGTACTTC.

The gene calls are TRBV2 and TRBJ2-7; 9 nucleotides agree with TRBD1. The CDR3 runs 14 residues. V shed 6 bases, J shed 6 bases, and the junction held 9 bases outside the gene matches. Germline lookup yields CDR1 SNHLY and CDR2 FYNNEI. The CDR3: CASSLGQGISEQYF. The DNA of the CDR3 is TGTGCCAGCAGCCTCGGACAGGGGATCTCCGAGCAGTACTTC.

The chain couples TRBV7-2 to TRBJ2-1; 10 bases are shared with TRBD2. Germline assignment: CDR1 SGHTA and CDR2 FQGNSA. The ends lost 0 bases at V and 5 bases at J; junction bases unmatched: 1. The CDR3 consists of 15 residues. The CDR3 DNA is TGTGCCAGCAGCTTAGCACTAGCGGGAAACAATGAGCAGTTCTTC. Amino acid sequence: CASSLALAGNNEQFF.

The chain is built from TRBV7-9 and TRBJ2-7; D possibly corresponds to TRBD1 (5 bases). CDR3 length: 13 residues. Trimming stripped 0 bases from V and 4 bases from J, with 7 bases between. Germline loops: CDR1 SEHNR, CDR2 FQNEAQ (reference sequence). CDR3 sequence: CASSLAKGYEQYF. CDR3 DNA sequence: TGTGCCAGCAGCTTAGCGAAGGGGTACGAGCAGTACTTC.

The V and J genes are TRBV25-1 and TRBJ1-2; TRBD1 is a possible D gene (5 bases). V was cut by 2 bases and J by 8 bases, with 21 bases left in between. Per germline, CDR1 MGHDK and CDR2 SYGVNS. The CDR3 extends over 16 amino acids. The CDR3 nucleotides read TGTGCCAGCAGTGAACTCTCGGTGGACACTAGCTACGGCTACACCTTC. Residues: CASSELSVDTSYGYTF.

The V gene is TRBV18, the J gene TRBJ1-2; 9 bases are shared with TRBD1. The germline V gene encodes CDR1 KGHSH and CDR2 LQKENI. Trimming removed 3 bases from V and 6 bases from J; junction bases left unmatched: 8. This CDR3 is 15 amino acids long. The CDR3 DNA is TGTGCCAGCTCACCCCCGGGACAGGGCGTGAATGGCTACACCTTC. Translating it yields CASSPPGQGVNGYTF.

The V and J genes are TRBV2 and TRBJ2-6, with a tentative D call TRBD2 (7 bases). Germline V gene sequence: CDR1 SNHLY, CDR2 FYNNEI. This CDR3 spans 19 amino acids. Trimming left V 8 bases short and J 0 bases short, with 23 bases between. The DNA for the CDR3 is TGTGCCAGCCTTCGGCTCAGGGGAGGGACTCTCTCTGGGGCCAACGTCCTGACTTTC. It translates to CASLRLRGGTLSGANVLTF. Supplemented by reference TRBV2 and TRBJ2-6, the full variable domain reads EPEVTQTPSHQVTQMGQEVILRCVPISNHLYFYWYRQILGQKVEFLVSFYNNEISEKSEIFDDQFSVERPDGSNFTLKIRSTKLEDSAMYFCASLRLRGGTLSGANVLTFGAGSRLTVL.

The chain uses TRBV2 and TRBJ1-1, with 9 bases identical to TRBD1. Germline-derived CDR1 and CDR2 are SNHLY and FYNNEI. The CDR3 consists of 13 residues. With 6 bases clipped from V and 6 bases from J, the junction kept 5 bases outside the gene matches. The CDR3 DNA is TGTGCCAGCAGGGGACAGGGAGGGGCTGAAGCTTTCTTT. Its translation: CASRGQGGAEAFF.